Sequencing of this T cell receptor (beta chain) was carried out in a study of CD8 T cells in Susac syndrome (dated by TCRdb to the late 2010s). Concerning the study at large: Of the Susac syndrome patients who were sequenced, roughly 6 had clinically active disease and fewer than ten were in clinical remission. Whether CD8+ T cell activation and differentiation in Susac syndrome was antigen driven was tested using repertoire sequencing. The study compared CD8+ T cell repertoire clonality among approximately twelve healthy donors, about 14 Susac syndrome patients and some 16 multiple sclerosis patients. Susac syndrome patients were therapy-naive, on corticosteroids (some also receiving IVIg), or on IVIg alone at blood withdrawal.

High-throughput TCR beta sequencing profiled peripheral blood CD8+ and CD4+ T cells from healthy donors, Susac syndrome patients and multiple sclerosis patients. Susac syndrome patients met recently defined diagnostic criteria for definite or probable disease. Bulk CD8+ and CD4+ T cells were purified by magnetic negative isolation, while CD8+ TEMRA cells were enriched using FACS. Blood was drawn into EDTA tubes, processed within 24 hours, and PBMCs were isolated by density gradient centrifugation. PBMCs intended for TCR sequencing were frozen in liquid nitrogen and were later thawed in a 37 degrees C water bath. The sorted or isolated CD4+, CD8+ and CD8+ TEMRA cells reached a purity of at least 90%. This clonotype came up a few times. The antigen it binds to is not known. Base-call qualities are not available, and no considerably larger clone is one nucleotide away. Trimmed from V: 5 bases; trimmed from J: 4 bases; junction bases lacking a gene match: 3. In the germline V gene, CDR1 corresponds to SGHTA and CDR2 to FQGTGA. Spanning cysteine to phenylalanine, the CDR3 consists of 14 amino acids. Solely the CDR3 DNA is kept, with 42 bases framed from the first base.

RNA was extracted using the RNeasy kit, and about 0.45 to 1 ug of the RNA was reverse transcribed with random hexamers. The immunoSEQ multiplex PCR assay, which covers 54 Vbeta and 13 Jbeta segments, was used to amplify TCR beta CDR3 regions. To correct PCR amplification bias, a synthetic template baseline was used for both primer optimization and computational correction. The authors processed their data as follows. Only productive sequences were kept, with reads annotated to V, D and J genes according to IMGT and analyzed in immunoSEQ Analyzer. To calculate clonality, Shannon entropy was normalized by log2 of the number of productive unique sequences and then subtracted from one. For each patient and control, public and private clones were evaluated within the 100 most prevalent clones. Susac-specific clones were defined as absent from healthy and MS cohorts, about 1,100 published viral clones and other ImmuneACCESS disease sequences. The raw public data were reprocessed by TCRdb itself: fastp quality trimming at Q25, MiXCR clonotype calling, in-frame beta chains only. Each entry merges the rows of one CDR3 protein and shows their most common DNA and genes. The V and J calls shown here were made by TCRdb, not taken from the authors' results. Present in this sample are 100,000 to 150,000 distinct CDR3 sequences, around 94% of which were seen just once. Approximately 0.22% of the sample is taken by the ten largest.

Results and caveats for the whole study, not just this receptor: Some 15 and five Susac-specific public clones were found in the total CD8+ and CD8+ TEMRA repertoires, respectively. The number of individuals in the TCR sequencing and HLA analysis was acknowledged as relatively small. Clonal expansion was seen in Susac syndrome CD8+ repertoires, peaking in CD8+ TEMRA cells and being greater in clinically active patients than in remitting ones.

The clonotype was recovered from a human donor with Susac syndrome. This receptor chain uses TRBV7-3 and TRBJ2-1, with 9 junctional bases fitting TRBD2. Sequences were obtained from CD8+ T cells from PBMCs. The base sequence is TGTGCCAGCAGCCCAGCGGGGGGATACAATGAGCAGTTCTTC. It translates as CASSPAGGYNEQFF.